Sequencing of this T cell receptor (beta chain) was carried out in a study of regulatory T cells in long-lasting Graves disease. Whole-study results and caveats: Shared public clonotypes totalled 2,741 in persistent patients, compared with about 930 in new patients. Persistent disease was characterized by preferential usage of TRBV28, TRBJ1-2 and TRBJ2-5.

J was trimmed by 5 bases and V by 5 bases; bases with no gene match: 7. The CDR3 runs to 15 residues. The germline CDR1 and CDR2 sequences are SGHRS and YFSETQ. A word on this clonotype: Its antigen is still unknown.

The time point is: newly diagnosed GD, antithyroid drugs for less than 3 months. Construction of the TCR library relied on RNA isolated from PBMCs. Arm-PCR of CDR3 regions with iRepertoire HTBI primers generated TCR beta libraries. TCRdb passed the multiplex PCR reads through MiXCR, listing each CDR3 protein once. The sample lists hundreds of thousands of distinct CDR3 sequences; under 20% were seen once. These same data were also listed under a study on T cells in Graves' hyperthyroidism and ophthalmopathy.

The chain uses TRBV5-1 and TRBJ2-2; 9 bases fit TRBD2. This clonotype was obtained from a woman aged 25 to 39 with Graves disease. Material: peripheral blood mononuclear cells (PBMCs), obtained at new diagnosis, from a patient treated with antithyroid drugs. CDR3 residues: CASRGSTSGTGELFF. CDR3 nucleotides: TGCGCCAGCAGGGGTTCGACTAGCGGAACCGGGGAGCTGTTTTTT.